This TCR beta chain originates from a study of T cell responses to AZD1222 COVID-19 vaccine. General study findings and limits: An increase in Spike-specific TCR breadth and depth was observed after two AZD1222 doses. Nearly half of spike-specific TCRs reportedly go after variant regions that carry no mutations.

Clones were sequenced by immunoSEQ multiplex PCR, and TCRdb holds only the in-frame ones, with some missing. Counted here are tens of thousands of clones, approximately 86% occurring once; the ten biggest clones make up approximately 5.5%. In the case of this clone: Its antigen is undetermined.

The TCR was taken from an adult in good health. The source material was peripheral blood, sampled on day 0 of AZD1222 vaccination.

CDR3 sequence reads: CASSERTGYNSPLHF. CDR3 bases: TGTGCCAGCAGTGAAAGGACAGGGTATAATTCACCCCTCCACTTT. The rearrangement links TRBV6-1 to TRBJ1-6; 8 bases are shared with TRBD1. The CDR3 runs 15 residues. V trimming: 2 bases; J trimming: 4 bases; junction bases outside the gene matches: 1. Germline CDR1 reads MNHNS; CDR2 reads SASEGT.